Shown below are 10 T cell receptor beta chains from a single sample sequenced in a study of somatic mutations in cytotoxic T cells in rheumatoid arthritis. Clones were read by immunoSEQ multiplex PCR, and TCRdb kept only the in-frame ones, dropping some. The profile shows about 15,000 clones, 72% of them singletons. The material sequenced was CD8+ T cells sorted from blood. The receptors were gathered from an adult with rheumatoid arthritis.

The CDR3: CASSQGRGSTDTQYF. The CDR3 DNA reads TGCGCCAGCAGCCAGGGAAGGGGTTCCACAGATACGCAGTATTTT. The rearrangement uses TRBV4-1 and TRBJ2-3, with D perhaps matching TRBD1 (5 bases). Per germline, CDR1 MGHRA and CDR2 YSYEKL. Trimming stripped 3 bases from V and 2 bases from J, with 12 bases between. The CDR3 runs to 15 residues.

This clone has more than one count but fewer than ten. CDR3 in amino acids: CASSPVGGGSYNEQFF. The CDR3 region has the DNA TGTGCCAGCAGCCCAGTGGGGGGTGGCTCCTACAATGAGCAGTTCTTC. V usage is TRBV27 and J usage is TRBJ2-1; D is perhaps TRBD2 (6 bases). The V end was cut by 6 bases, the J end by 0 bases, with 15 bases between. Germline V lookup: CDR1 MNHEY, CDR2 SMNVEV (reference sequence). The CDR3 sequence is 16 residues long.

In DNA, the CDR3 is TGTGCCTGGAGTGATGGAACCGGGAGAGGGGCTTTCTTT. Translation: CAWSDGTGRGAFF. V and J are TRBV30 and TRBJ1-1, with D unclear. V was cut by 1 base and J by 11 bases, with 17 bases left in between. CDR3 length: 13 residues. Germline CDR1 and CDR2: GTSNPN and SVGIG (reference sequence).

The chain combines TRBV7-8 with TRBJ2-3; maybe TRBD1 (6 bases). Trimming took off 0 bases at V and 6 bases at J, with 16 bases between the two ends. CDR1 SGHVS and CDR2 FQNEAQ come from the germline V gene. This CDR3 region has 16 residues. The CDR3 region is CASSLAGASGVDTQYF. CDR3 coding DNA: TGTGCCAGCAGCTTAGCGGGGGCCTCTGGGGTGGATACGCAGTATTTT.

The gene calls are TRBV4-3 and TRBJ2-1; D might be TRBD1 or TRBD2, each matching 6 bases. The V and J ends lost 0 bases and 1 base respectively, with 13 bases between them. The CDR3 sequence is 17 residues long. CDR1 is LGHNA, CDR2 YSLEER, per germline. CDR3 sequence: CASSQDQQGGSYNEQFF. The CDR3 DNA follows: TGCGCCAGCAGCCAAGACCAACAGGGAGGTTCCTACAATGAGCAGTTCTTC.

The rearrangement uses TRBV27 and TRBJ2-7, with D maybe TRBD1 (6 bases). The CDR3 is made up of 14 amino acids. Looked up from germline, CDR1 is MNHEY and CDR2 is SMNVEV (reference sequence). Deletions cut 5 bases from V and 2 bases from J, with 13 bases between. CDR3 in DNA: TGTGCCAGCAGTCCGACGACAGGCCCCTACGAGCAGTACTTC. Protein: CASSPTTGPYEQYF.

J is TRBJ2-1 and V is TRBV7-9; D might be TRBD2 (6 bases). Germline V gene data show CDR1 as SEHNR and CDR2 as FQNEAQ (reference sequence). This CDR3 region has 14 residues. V was trimmed by 1 base and J by 9 bases, leaving 13 bases between them. Written as DNA, the CDR3 is TGTGCCAGCAGCTTAGTCGGGGCCGGGAGTGAGCAGTTCTTC. Its protein is CASSLVGAGSEQFF.

The rearrangement uses TRBV7-9 and TRBJ2-7; 7 bases fit TRBD1. The V segment lost 5 bases and the J segment 5 bases; nucleotides outside the gene matches: 12. The germline V gene encodes CDR1 SEHNR and CDR2 FQNEAQ (reference sequence). The CDR3 spans 15 residues. CDR3 nucleotides: TGTGCCAGCAGCCCCCGGGACAGAAGGGCCCACGAGCAGTACTTC. Protein sequence: CASSPRDRRAHEQYF.

The V gene is TRBV7-9, the J gene TRBJ2-1; 10 bases map to TRBD2. The CDR3 loop spans 18 amino acids. V was clipped by 2 bases and J by 0 bases; unmatched bases: 7. Germline V gives CDR1 SEHNR, CDR2 FQNEAQ (reference sequence). The chain's CDR3 is CASSLTSGALSSYNEQFF. CDR3 nucleotides: TGTGCCAGCAGCTTAACTAGCGGGGCACTCAGCTCCTACAATGAGCAGTTCTTC.

The chain couples TRBV9 to TRBJ1-1, with 8 positions matching TRBD1. The V segment lost 3 bases and the J segment 5 bases; nucleotides outside the gene matches: 24. CDR1 SGDLS and CDR2 YYNGEE come from the germline V gene. This CDR3 region has 20 residues. The CDR3 reads CASSGRDFFRQGASRTEAFF. DNA of the CDR3: TGTGCCAGCAGCGGACGAGATTTTTTTAGGCAGGGGGCGAGTCGGACTGAAGCTTTCTTT.